This T cell receptor beta chain derives from a study of siplizumab effects on memory and regulatory T cells. Whole-study findings and limits: Some alloreactive sequences were traceable to unstimulated CD4+ memory cells, and siplizumab significantly reduced them. Sequences below about 10^-5 frequency were poorly captured. As a result, only a minor fraction of alloreactive clones mapped to unstimulated subsets. Where siplizumab was present, mappable alloreactive CD4+ clones averaged around 70% Treg-derived, compared with about 25% in controls.

V lost 1 base and J 8 bases, leaving 8 bases between the germline ends. The germline V gene encodes CDR1 SEHNR and CDR2 FQNEAQ (reference sequence). The CDR3 sequence is 12 residues long. The data were produced by immunoSEQ multiplex PCR, yet TCRdb's version contains in-frame clones alone and is incomplete. The data show tens of thousands of clones, about 87% seen once. Points on this clone: Its specificity is not known.

The receptor comes from a human donor in good health. This chain joins TRBV7-9 and TRBJ2-5; D possibly corresponds to TRBD1 (6 bases). Material for sequencing was Tregs sorted from blood. The CDR3 loop reads CASSLVQGTQYF. For the CDR3, the DNA is TGTGCCAGCAGCTTAGTACAGGGAACCCAGTACTTC.